Listed below are T cell receptor beta chains from one sample, sequenced in a study of shared T cell receptors in the human thymus. The table came from immunoSEQ multiplex PCR; TCRdb's copy has only in-frame clones and leaves some out. Of roughly 550,000 clones detected, 78% appear once; the ten largest clones hold 0.013%. Another study also made use of these data, one on human thymus T cells.

Sequencing was performed on thymocytes. These receptors originate from a boy in the first two years of life with a congenital heart defect. CDR3s include the opening cysteine and the closing phenylalanine or tryptophan. D genes are given only for firm matches. Clone size is shown for a subset of rows, as once, few, many or a class of expanded clone.

clone_size	d_call	v_call	j_call	cdr3_nt	cdr3_aa
-	-	TRBV7-9	TRBJ1-5	TGTGCCAGCAGCCATCAGGGGCAAAGGCCCCAGCATTTT	CASSHQGQRPQHF
-	-	TRBV7-4	TRBJ1-1	TGTGCCAGCAGCTTAAATGTCGGGGCTGAAGCTTTCTTT	CASSLNVGAEAFF
-	-	TRBV11-2	TRBJ2-7	TGTGCCAGCAGCTTACTCCTCGACGAGCAGTACTTC	CASSLLLDEQYF
-	TRBD2	TRBV6-5	TRBJ2-7	TGTGCCAGCAGTCGGACTAGCGGGACGGGCTACGAGCAGTACTTC	CASSRTSGTGYEQYF
-	-	TRBV20-1	TRBJ1-5	TGCAGTGCTAGAGGTCTTATGTCCCAGCATTTT	CSARGLMSQHF
-	TRBD2	TRBV7-8	TRBJ2-7	TGTGCCAGCAGCTTGTCTTTGGCTAGCGGCTACGAGCAGTACTTC	CASSLSLASGYEQYF
-	-	TRBV4-1	TRBJ2-7	TGCGCCAGCAGCCAAGGTTCCCACTCTTACGAGCAGTACTTC	CASSQGSHSYEQYF
-	-	TRBV7-6	TRBJ1-2	TGTGCCAGCAGCCTGGGCGGCGGGGACTTCGAGGGCTACACCTTC	CASSLGGGDFEGYTF
-	TRBD2	TRBV29-1	TRBJ2-1	TGCAGCGTCCTATCTGGGCTAGCGGCCTACAATGAGCAGTTCTTC	CSVLSGLAAYNEQFF
-	-	TRBV25-1	TRBJ2-2	TGTGCCAGCAGTGGGATCGGGAGGAACACCGGGGAGCTGTTTTTT	CASSGIGRNTGELFF
-	TRBD1	TRBV9	TRBJ2-3	TGTGCCAGCAGCGGAGTGAGGGGGGCAGGGGGCCTCACAGATACGCAGTATTTT	CASSGVRGAGGLTDTQYF
once	-	TRBV9	TRBJ2-5	TGTGCCAGCAGCGTAGCGCGACAGGCGATCCAAGAGACCCAGTACTTC	CASSVARQAIQETQYF
-	TRBD1	TRBV28	TRBJ2-7	TGTGCCAGCAGTTTGAGGCGGGGACAGGGGGCGCCCCGAATCTACGAGCAGTACTTC	CASSLRRGQGAPRIYEQYF
-	TRBD2	TRBV27	TRBJ2-7	TGTGCCAGCAGTTTAGGGGGCGGACTAGCGCCCACCTACGAGCAGTACTTC	CASSLGGGLAPTYEQYF
-	-	TRBV7-2	TRBJ2-4	TGTGCCAGCAGCTTAGTGGCCTTTAACATTCAGTACTTC	CASSLVAFNIQYF
-	TRBD2	TRBV4-1	TRBJ2-5	TGCGCCAGCAGCCAAGAGGTAGCGGGATACCAAGAGACCCAGTACTTC	CASSQEVAGYQETQYF
-	TRBD2	TRBV14	TRBJ2-7	TGTGCCAGCAGCCAAGGGGACAGAGGACTAGCGGGACCAACCTACGAGCAGTACTTC	CASSQGDRGLAGPTYEQYF
-	-	TRBV19	TRBJ2-7	TGTGCCAGTAGTGATCCAGACGAGCAGTACTTC	CASSDPDEQYF
-	TRBD1	TRBV4-3	TRBJ2-7	TGCGCCAGCAGCCAAGGGAGAGGGGACAGGGGTTGGGACGAGCAGTACTTC	CASSQGRGDRGWDEQYF
-	TRBD2	TRBV7-4	TRBJ2-1	TGTGCCAGCAGCTTAGAGACTAGCGGGAGAACATCCTACAATGAGCAGTTCTTC	CASSLETSGRTSYNEQFF
few	-	TRBV21-1	TRBJ2-7	TGTGCCAGCAGCAAAGCTGTGGGGCTATACGAGCAGTACTTC	CASSKAVGLYEQYF
few	TRBD2	TRBV5-1	TRBJ2-7	TGCGCCAGCAGCCCAACAGCGGGAGGGGGGGCCTACGAGCAGTACTTC	CASSPTAGGGAYEQYF
few	TRBD2	TRBV19	TRBJ2-7	TGTGCCAGTAGTTTCGGACTAGCGGGAGGTAACGAGCAGTACTTC	CASSFGLAGGNEQYF
-	TRBD2	TRBV10-3	TRBJ2-1	TGTGCCATCAGTCCCGGGACTAGCGGCTACAATGAGCAGTTCTTC	CAISPGTSGYNEQFF
-	TRBD2	TRBV28	TRBJ2-3	TGTGCCAGCAGTTTGGCTAGCGGGCGGGATACGCAGTATTTT	CASSLASGRDTQYF
-	-	TRBV27	TRBJ2-3	TGTGCCAGCAGTTTCGATGGCGGAGCCAGCACAGATACGCAGTATTTT	CASSFDGGASTDTQYF
-	TRBD1	TRBV5-1	TRBJ2-7	TGCGCCAGCAGCACGGACAGGGCCCACGAGCAGTACTTC	CASSTDRAHEQYF
-	-	TRBV18	TRBJ2-1	TGTGCCAGCTCACCACCGGTTGGGACTGCCAGTGAGCAGTTCTTC	CASSPPVGTASEQFF
-	TRBD1	TRBV28	TRBJ2-7	TGTGCCAGCAGTTTACCTCAACAGGGGCCTAACTTCTCCTACGAGCAGTACTTC	CASSLPQQGPNFSYEQYF
-	-	TRBV9	TRBJ1-3	TGTGCCAGCAGCGTAGGGGTGGGCCCCCCCTCTGGAAACACCATATATTTT	CASSVGVGPPSGNTIYF
few	-	TRBV6-5	TRBJ1-2	TGTGCCGCGCTTGGTAGGGGGAGCCCCACTGGCTACACCTTC	CAALGRGSPTGYTF
once	TRBD2	TRBV7-2	TRBJ2-1	TGTGCCAGCAGCTTCCGAGGACTAGTGGCGGGAGGGCCTGATGAGCAGTTCTTC	CASSFRGLVAGGPDEQFF
-	-	TRBV7-3	TRBJ2-1	TGTGCCAGCAGCCCTAGCCCACTTGGAAACAATGAGCAGTTCTTC	CASSPSPLGNNEQFF
-	TRBD2	TRBV15	TRBJ2-3	TGTGCCACCAGCAGGAATCGGACTAGCGGTCCAGATACGCAGTATTTT	CATSRNRTSGPDTQYF
-	-	TRBV6-5	TRBJ2-7	TGTGCCAGCAGTTCAGCGGGTGACGAGCAGTACTTC	CASSSAGDEQYF
few	-	TRBV19	TRBJ1-5	TGTGCCAGTAGTATAGCAAGGGGCCGGCAGCCCCAGCATTTT	CASSIARGRQPQHF
-	-	TRBV18	TRBJ2-7	TGTGCCAGCTCACCATTCGAGCGATCAAGTGAGCAGTACTTC	CASSPFERSSEQYF
-	-	TRBV4-1	TRBJ1-2	TGCGCCAGCAGCCAAGCTAGTTGCCAGGGGATTTATGGCTACACCTTC	CASSQASCQGIYGYTF
-	-	TRBV4-2	TRBJ2-3	TGTGCCAGCAGCTCGTTCCCCGGCACAGATACGCAGTATTTT	CASSSFPGTDTQYF
-	TRBD2	TRBV27	TRBJ2-1	TGTGCCAGCAGCCGAGAGGGGACTAGCGGGAGTGGGGTAGGGGAGCAGTTCTTC	CASSREGTSGSGVGEQFF
-	TRBD2	TRBV4-1	TRBJ2-1	TGCGCCAGCAGCCAAGGGGCTAGCGGGACCCCCTACAATGAGCAGTTCTTC	CASSQGASGTPYNEQFF
-	TRBD2	TRBV10-1	TRBJ2-3	TGCGCCAGCAGTGAGGATGGTAGCGGGTACCCCACAGATACGCAGTATTTT	CASSEDGSGYPTDTQYF
few	TRBD1	TRBV25-1	TRBJ2-5	TGTGCCAGCAGTGAGAGGACAGGGGGTTCAGAGACCCAGTACTTC	CASSERTGGSETQYF
-	-	TRBV29-1	TRBJ2-3	TGCAGCGTTGAGAGGGTCTGCACAGATACGCAGTATTTT	CSVERVCTDTQYF
-	-	TRBV7-2	TRBJ2-7	TGTGCCAGCAGCCCCCGGGTTAGCGTTACCTACGAGCAGTACTTC	CASSPRVSVTYEQYF
once	-	TRBV2	TRBJ1-4	TGTGCCAGCAGTGTCGGACATAATGAAAAACTGTTTTTT	CASSVGHNEKLFF
-	TRBD1	TRBV27	TRBJ2-4	TGTGCCAGCAGGGGACAGGGGGAAGGGGTCATTCAGTACTTC	CASRGQGEGVIQYF
-	TRBD2	TRBV5-1	TRBJ2-5	TGCGCCAGCAGCTCACCCGGGACTAGCGGTAGGACCCAGTACTTC	CASSSPGTSGRTQYF
-	-	TRBV6-1	TRBJ2-1	TGTGCCAGCACGGAGGGGCGGAACTCCTACAATGAGCAGTTCTTC	CASTEGRNSYNEQFF
-	TRBD1	TRBV25-1	TRBJ1-1	TGTGCCAGCAGGACAGGGACTTCGACTGAAGCTTTCTTT	CASRTGTSTEAFF
-	TRBD2	TRBV28	TRBJ2-1	TGTGCCAGCAGTTCACCGAGCGGGAGGGTCTACAATGAGCAGTTCTTC	CASSSPSGRVYNEQFF
-	-	TRBV21-1	TRBJ2-7	TGTGCCCCGACCGGGACTAGGTGTTCCTACGAGCAGTACTTC	CAPTGTRCSYEQYF
-	-	TRBV30	TRBJ2-1	TGTGCCTGGCTAGATGACCCGGTTGAGAATGAGCAGTTCTTC	CAWLDDPVENEQFF
few	-	TRBV4-1	TRBJ2-6	TGCGCCAGCAGCCAAGACAGGGAAAGCCCTGGGGCCAACGTCCTGACTTTC	CASSQDRESPGANVLTF
-	-	TRBV5-1	TRBJ2-1	TGCGCCAGCAGCCGAGGGTTGTGGGGATATAGCGCGAGGAGAAACAATGAGCAGTTCTTC	CASSRGLWGYSARRNNEQFF